The 3 T cell receptor beta chains listed next were all sequenced from one sample in a study of PD-L1 blockade in urothelial cancer. Method: immunoSEQ multiplex PCR; TCRdb's copy keeps in-frame clones and lacks some. The table lists 35,000 to 55,000 clones, under 90% of them singletons. The time point was: peripheral blood 6 weeks after treatment start. Material: PBMCs, obtained around atezolizumab (anti-PD-L1) treatment. These receptors originate from a man in his sixties with urothelial cancer.

The genes are TRBV28 and TRBJ1-1, with 8 bases lining up with TRBD1. CDR3 size: 13 residues. Germline trimming cut 4 bases from V and 10 bases from J; bases unmatched to any gene: 8. The germline CDR1 and CDR2 sequences are MDHEN and SYDVKM. The CDR3 reads CASSSGTGRRAFF. The CDR3 bases are TGTGCCAGCAGTTCCGGGACAGGACGAAGAGCTTTCTTT.

This chain links TRBV4-1 with TRBJ1-3; no firm D call. Germline CDR1 and CDR2: MGHRA and YSYEKL. The CDR3 is 13 amino acids. V lost 0 bases, J lost 4 bases, and 4 bases lay in between. The CDR3 sequence is CASSQDRGNTIYF. DNA for the CDR3: TGCGCCAGCAGCCAAGATAGAGGAAACACCATATATTTT.

The CDR3, as DNA: TGTGCCAGCAGTCGATTCGGGGGGCGTAGCGAGCCCCAGCATTTT. It codes for CASSRFGGRSEPQHF. V and J are TRBV7-9 and TRBJ1-5; maybe TRBD1 (6 bases). CDR3 length: 15 amino acids. From germline, CDR1 is SEHNR and CDR2 FQNEAQ (reference sequence). V was clipped by 6 bases and J by 8 bases, with 20 bases between them.